The present TCR beta chain was sequenced within a study of T cells in Graves' hyperthyroidism and ophthalmopathy. Amplification yielded TCR beta CDR3 regions, with RNA transcripts as the source. A first-round RT-PCR of the TCR CDR3 used the HTBI primer set. TCRdb fed the multiplex PCR reads into MiXCR, producing one record per CDR3 protein. The sample lists some 690,000 distinct CDR3 sequences; 15% to 20% were seen once. Germline values: CDR1 MNHEY, CDR2 SVGEGT. The CDR3 totals 13 residues. V dropped 0 bases and J dropped 8 bases, with 10 bases sitting between them. This clonotype was picked up many times.

Sequenced input: blood. V gene TRBV6-2 or TRBV6-3 combines with J gene TRBJ1-2; D remains unclear. The source is a man aged 50 or older with Graves' hyperthyroidism. The CDR3 is CASSYSPGLGYTF. The CDR3 DNA is TGTGCCAGCAGTTACTCGCCTGGGCTCGGCTACACCTTC.